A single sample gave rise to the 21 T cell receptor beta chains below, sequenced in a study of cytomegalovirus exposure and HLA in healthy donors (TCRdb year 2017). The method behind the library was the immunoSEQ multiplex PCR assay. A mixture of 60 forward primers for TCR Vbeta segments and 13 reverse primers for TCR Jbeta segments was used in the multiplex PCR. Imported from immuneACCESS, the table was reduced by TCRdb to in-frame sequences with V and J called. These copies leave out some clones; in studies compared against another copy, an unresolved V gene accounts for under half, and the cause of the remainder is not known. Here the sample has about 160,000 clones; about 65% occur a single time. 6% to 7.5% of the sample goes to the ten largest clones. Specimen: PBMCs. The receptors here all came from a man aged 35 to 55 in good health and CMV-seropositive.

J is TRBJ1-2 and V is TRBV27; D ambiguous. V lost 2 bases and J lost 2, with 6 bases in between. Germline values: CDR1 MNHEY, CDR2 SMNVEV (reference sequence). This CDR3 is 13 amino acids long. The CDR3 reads CASSLGQNYGYTF. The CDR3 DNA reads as TGTGCCAGCAGTTTAGGCCAGAACTATGGCTACACCTTC.

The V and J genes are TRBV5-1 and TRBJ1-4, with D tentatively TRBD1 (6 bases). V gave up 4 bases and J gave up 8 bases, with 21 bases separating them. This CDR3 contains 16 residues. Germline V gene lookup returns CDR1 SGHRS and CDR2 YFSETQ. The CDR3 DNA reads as TGCGCCAGCAGCATACGACCCCGGACAGTTACCGAAAAACTGTTTTTT. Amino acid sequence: CASSIRPRTVTEKLFF.

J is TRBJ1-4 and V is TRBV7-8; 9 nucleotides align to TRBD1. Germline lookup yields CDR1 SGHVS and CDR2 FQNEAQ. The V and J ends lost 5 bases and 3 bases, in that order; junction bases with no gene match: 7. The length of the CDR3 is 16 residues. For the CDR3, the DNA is TGTGCCAGCAGCAGACAGGGGGAGGCAGCTAATGAAAAACTGTTTTTT. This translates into CASSRQGEAANEKLFF.

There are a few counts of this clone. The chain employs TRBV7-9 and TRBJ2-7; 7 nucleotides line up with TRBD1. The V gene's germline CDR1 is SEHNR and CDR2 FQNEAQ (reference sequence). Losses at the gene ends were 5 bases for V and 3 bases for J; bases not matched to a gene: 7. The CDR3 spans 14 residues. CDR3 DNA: TGTGCCAGCAGCCCCCGGGACAGAGGCTACGAGCAGTACTTC. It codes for CASSPRDRGYEQYF.

CDR3 residues: CARSLGPGRGSNSYEQYF. The CDR3 coding sequence is TGTGCCAGAAGCTTGGGACCCGGCCGGGGGTCCAACTCCTACGAGCAGTACTTC. V gene TRBV5-3 combines with J gene TRBJ2-7, with D possibly being TRBD2 (6 bases). TRBV5-3 is classed as an ORF, of uncertain function. The CDR3 totals 18 residues. The V end was cut by 0 bases, the J end by 0 bases, with 19 bases between.

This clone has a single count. The CDR3 sequence is CASSEGVWEQYF. CDR3 DNA: TGTGCCAGCAGCGAGGGAGTATGGGAGCAGTACTTC. V is TRBV7-2 and J is TRBJ2-7; a possible D gene is TRBD2 (5 bases). Trimming removed 5 bases from V and 7 bases from J, with 12 bases in between. CDR3 length equals 12 residues. Germline V gives CDR1 SGHTA, CDR2 FQGNSA.

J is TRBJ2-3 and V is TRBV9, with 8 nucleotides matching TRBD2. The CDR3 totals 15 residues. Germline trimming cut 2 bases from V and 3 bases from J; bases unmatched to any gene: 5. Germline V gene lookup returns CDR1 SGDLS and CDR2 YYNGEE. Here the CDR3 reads CASSVGTRGTDTQYF. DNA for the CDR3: TGTGCCAGCAGCGTGGGGACTAGGGGGACAGATACGCAGTATTTT.

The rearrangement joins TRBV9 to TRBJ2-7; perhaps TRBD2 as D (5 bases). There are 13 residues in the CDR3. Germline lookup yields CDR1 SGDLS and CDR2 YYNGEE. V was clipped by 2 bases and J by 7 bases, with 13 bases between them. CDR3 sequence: CASSVGLTGEQYF. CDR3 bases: TGTGCCAGCAGCGTTGGACTTACGGGGGAGCAGTACTTC.

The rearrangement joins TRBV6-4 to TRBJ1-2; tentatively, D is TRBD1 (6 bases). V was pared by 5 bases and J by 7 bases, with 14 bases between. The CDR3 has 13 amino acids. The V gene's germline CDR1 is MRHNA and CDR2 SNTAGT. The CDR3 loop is CASSHNRAGGYTF. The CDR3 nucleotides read TGTGCCAGCAGTCATAACAGGGCTGGTGGCTACACCTTC.

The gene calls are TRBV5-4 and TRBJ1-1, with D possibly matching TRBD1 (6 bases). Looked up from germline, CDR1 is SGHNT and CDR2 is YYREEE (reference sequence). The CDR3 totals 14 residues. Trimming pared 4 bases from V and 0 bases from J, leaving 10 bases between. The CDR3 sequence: CASSMDRMNTEAFF. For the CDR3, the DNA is TGTGCCAGCAGCATGGACAGAATGAACACTGAAGCTTTCTTT.

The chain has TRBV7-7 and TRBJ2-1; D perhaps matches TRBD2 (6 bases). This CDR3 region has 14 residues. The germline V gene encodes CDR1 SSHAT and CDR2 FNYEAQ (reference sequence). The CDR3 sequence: CASGPGSGYNEQFF. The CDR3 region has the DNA TGTGCTAGCGGCCCCGGGTCGGGTTACAATGAGCAGTTCTTC.

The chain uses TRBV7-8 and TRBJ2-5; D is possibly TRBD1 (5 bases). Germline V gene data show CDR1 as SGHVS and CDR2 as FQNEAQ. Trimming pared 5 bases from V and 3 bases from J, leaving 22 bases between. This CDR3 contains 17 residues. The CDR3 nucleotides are TGTGCCAGCAGCATGCCTGAAAAGACAGTGATGAAAGAGACCCAGTACTTC. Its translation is CASSMPEKTVMKETQYF.

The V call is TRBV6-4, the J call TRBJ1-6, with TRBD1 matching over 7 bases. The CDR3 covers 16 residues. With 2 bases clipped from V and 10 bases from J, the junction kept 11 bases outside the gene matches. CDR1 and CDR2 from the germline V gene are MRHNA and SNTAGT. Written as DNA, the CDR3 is TGTGCCAGCAGTGACGGACGACAGGGATCGAACTCACCCCTCCACTTT. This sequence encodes CASSDGRQGSNSPLHF.

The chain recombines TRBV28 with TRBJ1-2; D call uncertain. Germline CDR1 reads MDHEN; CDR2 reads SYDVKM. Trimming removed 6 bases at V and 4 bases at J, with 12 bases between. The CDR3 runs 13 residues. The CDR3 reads CASRLEGAYGYTF. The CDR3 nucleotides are TGTGCCAGCAGATTAGAGGGTGCCTATGGCTACACCTTC.

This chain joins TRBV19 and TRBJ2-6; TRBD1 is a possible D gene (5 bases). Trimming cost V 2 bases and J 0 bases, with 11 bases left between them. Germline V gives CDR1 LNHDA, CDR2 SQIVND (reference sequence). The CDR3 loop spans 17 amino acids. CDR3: CASSISTGNSGANVLTF. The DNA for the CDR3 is TGTGCCAGTAGTATAAGCACAGGCAACTCTGGGGCCAACGTCCTGACTTTC. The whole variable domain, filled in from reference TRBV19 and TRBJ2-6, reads DGGITQSPKYLFRKEGQNVTLSCEQNLNHDAMYWYRQDPGQGLRLIYYSQIVNDFQKGDIAEGYSVSREKKESFPLTVTSAQKNPTAFYLCASSISTGNSGANVLTFGAGSRLTVL.

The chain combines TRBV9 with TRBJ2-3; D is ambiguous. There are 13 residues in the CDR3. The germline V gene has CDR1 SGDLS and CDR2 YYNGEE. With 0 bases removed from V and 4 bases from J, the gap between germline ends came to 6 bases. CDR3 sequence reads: CASSVDYSDTQYF. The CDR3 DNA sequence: TGTGCCAGCAGCGTAGACTATTCAGATACGCAGTATTTT.

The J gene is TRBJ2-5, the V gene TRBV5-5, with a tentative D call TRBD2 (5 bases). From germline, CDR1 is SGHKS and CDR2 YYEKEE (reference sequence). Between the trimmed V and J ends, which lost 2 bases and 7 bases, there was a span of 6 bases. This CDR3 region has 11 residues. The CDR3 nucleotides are TGTGCCAGCAGCTTTGGAGGGACCCAGTACTTC. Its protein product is CASSFGGTQYF. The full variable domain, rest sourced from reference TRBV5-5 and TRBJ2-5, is DAGVTQSPTHLIKTRGQQVTLRCSPISGHKSVSWYQQVLGQGPQFIFQYYEKEERGRGNFPDRFSARQFPNYSSELNVNALLLGDSALYLCASSFGGTQYFGPGTRLLVL.

CDR3 sequence (DNA): TGTGCCAGCAGCCCGCGGACAGGGTTGAACGAGCAGTACTTC. It yields the protein CASSPRTGLNEQYF. This chain links TRBV5-4 with TRBJ2-7, with 8 bases fitting TRBD1. The junction had 8 bases not matched to a gene; V was cut back by 4 bases and J by 5 bases. The CDR3 has 14 amino acids. CDR1 SGHNT and CDR2 YYREEE come from the germline V gene (reference sequence).

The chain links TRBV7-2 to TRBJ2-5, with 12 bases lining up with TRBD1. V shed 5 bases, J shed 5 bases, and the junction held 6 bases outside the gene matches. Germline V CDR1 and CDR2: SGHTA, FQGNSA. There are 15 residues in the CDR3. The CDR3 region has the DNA TGTGCCAGCAGCACCGGGACAGGGGGCGCGGAGACCCAGTACTTC. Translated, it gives CASSTGTGGAETQYF.

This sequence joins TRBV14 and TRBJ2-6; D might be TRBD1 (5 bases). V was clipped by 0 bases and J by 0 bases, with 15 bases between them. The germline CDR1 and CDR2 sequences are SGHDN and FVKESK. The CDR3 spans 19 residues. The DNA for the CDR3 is TGTGCCAGCAGCCAAGAAGGTCCAGGGATCGTCTCTGGGGCCAACGTCCTGACTTTC. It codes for CASSQEGPGIVSGANVLTF.

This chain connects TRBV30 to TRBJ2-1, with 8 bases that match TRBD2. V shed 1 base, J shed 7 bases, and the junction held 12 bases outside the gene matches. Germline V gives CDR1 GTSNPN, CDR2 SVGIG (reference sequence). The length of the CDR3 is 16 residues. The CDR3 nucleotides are TGTGCCTGGAGTGACCTCCTCCCGGGGGGGCGGAATGAGCAGTTCTTC. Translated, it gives CAWSDLLPGGRNEQFF.